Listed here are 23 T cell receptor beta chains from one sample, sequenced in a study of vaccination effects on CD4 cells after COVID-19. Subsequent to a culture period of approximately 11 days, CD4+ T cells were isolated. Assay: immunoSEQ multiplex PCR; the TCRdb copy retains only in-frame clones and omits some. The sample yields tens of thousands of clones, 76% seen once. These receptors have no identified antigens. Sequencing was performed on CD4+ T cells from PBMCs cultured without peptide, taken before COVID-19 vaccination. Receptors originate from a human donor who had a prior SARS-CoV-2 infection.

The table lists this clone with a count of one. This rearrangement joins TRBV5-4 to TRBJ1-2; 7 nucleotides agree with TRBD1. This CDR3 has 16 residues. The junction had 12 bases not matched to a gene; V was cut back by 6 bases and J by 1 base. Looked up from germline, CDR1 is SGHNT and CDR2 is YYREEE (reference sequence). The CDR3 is CASTPQGFGYNYGYTF. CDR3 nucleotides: TGTGCCAGCACCCCACAGGGGTTTGGGTATAACTATGGCTACACCTTC.

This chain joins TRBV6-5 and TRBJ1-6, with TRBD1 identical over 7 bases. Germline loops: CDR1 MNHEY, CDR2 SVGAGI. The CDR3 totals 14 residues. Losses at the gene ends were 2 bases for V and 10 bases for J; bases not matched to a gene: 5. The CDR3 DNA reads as TGTGCCAGCAGTTACGACAGGGTTAGCTCACCCCTCCACTTT. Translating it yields CASSYDRVSSPLHF.

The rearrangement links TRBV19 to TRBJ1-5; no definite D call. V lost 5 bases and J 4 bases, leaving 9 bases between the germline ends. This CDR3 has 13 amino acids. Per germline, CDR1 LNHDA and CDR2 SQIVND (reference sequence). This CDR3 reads CASSARHNQPQHF. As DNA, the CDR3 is TGTGCCAGTAGTGCTCGACATAATCAGCCCCAGCATTTT.

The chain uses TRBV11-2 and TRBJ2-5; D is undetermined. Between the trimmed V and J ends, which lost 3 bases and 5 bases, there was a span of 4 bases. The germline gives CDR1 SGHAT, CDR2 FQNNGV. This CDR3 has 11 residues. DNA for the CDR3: TGTGCCAGCAGCTTGTCCGAGACCCAGTACTTC. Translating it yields CASSLSETQYF.

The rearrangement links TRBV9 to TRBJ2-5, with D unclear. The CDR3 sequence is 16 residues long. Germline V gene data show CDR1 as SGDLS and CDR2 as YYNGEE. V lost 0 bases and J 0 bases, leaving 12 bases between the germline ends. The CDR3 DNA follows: TGTGCCAGCAGCGTAGGTCCAGGTTTATACCAAGAGACCCAGTACTTC. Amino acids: CASSVGPGLYQETQYF.

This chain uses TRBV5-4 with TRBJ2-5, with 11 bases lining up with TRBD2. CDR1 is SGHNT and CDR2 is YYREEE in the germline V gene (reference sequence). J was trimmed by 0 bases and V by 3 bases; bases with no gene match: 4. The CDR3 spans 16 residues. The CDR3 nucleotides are TGTGCCAGCAGCTCTCGACTAGCGGGGTACCAAGAGACCCAGTACTTC. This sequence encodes CASSSRLAGYQETQYF.

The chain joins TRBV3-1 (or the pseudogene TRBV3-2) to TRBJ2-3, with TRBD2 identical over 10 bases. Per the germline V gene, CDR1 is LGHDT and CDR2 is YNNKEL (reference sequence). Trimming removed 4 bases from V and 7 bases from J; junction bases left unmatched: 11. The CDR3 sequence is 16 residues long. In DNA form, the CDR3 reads TGTGCCAGCAGCCTGTGGAATAGCGGGAGGTCATATACGCAGTATTTT. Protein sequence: CASSLWNSGRSYTQYF.

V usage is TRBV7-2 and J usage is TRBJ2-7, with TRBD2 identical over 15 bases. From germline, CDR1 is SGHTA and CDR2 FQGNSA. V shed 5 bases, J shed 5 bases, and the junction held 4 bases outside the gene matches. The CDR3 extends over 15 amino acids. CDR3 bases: TGTGCCAGCAGCCTTGGACTAGCGGGAGGGAACGAGCAGTACTTC. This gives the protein CASSLGLAGGNEQYF. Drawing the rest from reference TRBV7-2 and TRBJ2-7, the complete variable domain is GAGVSQSPSNKVTEKGKDVELRCDPISGHTALYWYRQSLGQGLEFLIYFQGNSAPDKSGLPSDRFSAERTGGSVSTLTIQRTQQEDSAVYLCASSLGLAGGNEQYFGPGTRLTVT.

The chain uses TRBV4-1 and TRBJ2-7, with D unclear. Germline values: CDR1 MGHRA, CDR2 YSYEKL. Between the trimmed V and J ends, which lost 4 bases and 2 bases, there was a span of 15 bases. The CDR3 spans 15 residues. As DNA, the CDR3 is TGCGCCAGCAGCCGAACTACCCTCCCCACCTACGAGCAGTACTTC. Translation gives CASSRTTLPTYEQYF.

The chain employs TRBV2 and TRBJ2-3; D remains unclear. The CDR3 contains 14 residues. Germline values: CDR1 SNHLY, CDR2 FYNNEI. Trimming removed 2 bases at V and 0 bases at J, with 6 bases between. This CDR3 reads CASSELTSTDTQYF. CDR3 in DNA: TGTGCCAGCAGTGAATTAACTAGCACAGATACGCAGTATTTT.

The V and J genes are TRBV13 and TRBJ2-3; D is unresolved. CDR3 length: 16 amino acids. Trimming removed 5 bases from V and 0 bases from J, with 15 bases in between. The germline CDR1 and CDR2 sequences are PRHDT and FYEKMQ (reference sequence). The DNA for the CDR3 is TGTGCCAGCAGCCCTGACTGGGCCTCTAGCACAGATACGCAGTATTTT. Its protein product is CASSPDWASSTDTQYF. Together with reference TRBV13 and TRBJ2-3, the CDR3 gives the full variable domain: AAGVIQSPRHLIKEKRETATLKCYPIPRHDTVYWYQQGPGQDPQFLISFYEKMQSDKGSIPDRFSAQQFSDYHSELNMSSLELGDSALYFCASSPDWASSTDTQYFGPGTRLTVL.

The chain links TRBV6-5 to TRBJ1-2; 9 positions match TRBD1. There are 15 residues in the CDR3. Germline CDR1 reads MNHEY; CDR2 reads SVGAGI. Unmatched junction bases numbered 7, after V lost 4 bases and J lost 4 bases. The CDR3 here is CASSSSDRGIYGYTF. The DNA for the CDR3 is TGTGCCAGCAGTTCGTCGGACAGGGGTATCTATGGCTACACCTTC.

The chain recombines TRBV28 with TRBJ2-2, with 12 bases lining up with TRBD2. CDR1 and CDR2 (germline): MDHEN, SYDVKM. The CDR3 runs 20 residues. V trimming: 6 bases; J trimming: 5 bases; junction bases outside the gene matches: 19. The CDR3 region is CASRPLLGLAGGVRTGELFF. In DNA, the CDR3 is TGTGCCAGCAGGCCATTACTCGGCCTAGCGGGAGGGGTACGGACCGGGGAGCTGTTTTTT. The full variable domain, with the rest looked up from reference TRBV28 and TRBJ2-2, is DVKVTQSSRYLVKRTGEKVFLECVQDMDHENMFWYRQDPGLGLRLIYFSYDVKMKEKGDIPEGYSVSREKKERFSLILESASTNQTSMYLCASRPLLGLAGGVRTGELFFGEGSRLTVL.

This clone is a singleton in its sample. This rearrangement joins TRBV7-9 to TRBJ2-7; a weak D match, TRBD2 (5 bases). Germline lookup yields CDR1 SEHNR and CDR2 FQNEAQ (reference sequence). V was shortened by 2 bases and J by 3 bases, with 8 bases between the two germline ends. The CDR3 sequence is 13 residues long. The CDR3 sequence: CASSLYGDYEQYF. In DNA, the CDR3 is TGTGCCAGCAGCTTATACGGGGACTACGAGCAGTACTTC.

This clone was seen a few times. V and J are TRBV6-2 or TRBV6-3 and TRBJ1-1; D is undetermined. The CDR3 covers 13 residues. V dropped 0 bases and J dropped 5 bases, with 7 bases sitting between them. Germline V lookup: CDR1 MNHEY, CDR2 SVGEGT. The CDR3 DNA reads TGTGCCAGCAGTTACTCACGGAATACTGAAGCTTTCTTT. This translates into CASSYSRNTEAFF.

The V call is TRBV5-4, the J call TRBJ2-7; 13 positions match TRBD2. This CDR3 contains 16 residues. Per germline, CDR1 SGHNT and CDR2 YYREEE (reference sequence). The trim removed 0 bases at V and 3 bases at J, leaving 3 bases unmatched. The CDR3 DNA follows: TGTGCCAGCAGCTTGGGGACTAGCGGGGGTAACTACGAGCAGTACTTC. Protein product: CASSLGTSGGNYEQYF.

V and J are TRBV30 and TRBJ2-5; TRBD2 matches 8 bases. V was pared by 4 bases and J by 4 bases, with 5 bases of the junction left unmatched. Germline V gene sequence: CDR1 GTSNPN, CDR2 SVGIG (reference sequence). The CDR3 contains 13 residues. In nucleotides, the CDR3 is TGTGCCTGGATTCCCGGACTAGCAGAGACCCAGTACTTC. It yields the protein CAWIPGLAETQYF.

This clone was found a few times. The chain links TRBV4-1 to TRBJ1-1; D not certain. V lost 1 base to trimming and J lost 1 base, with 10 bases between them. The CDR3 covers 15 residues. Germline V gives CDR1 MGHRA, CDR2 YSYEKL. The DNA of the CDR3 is TGCGCCAGCAGCCAAGGGTCTGTCCCGAACACTGAAGCTTTCTTT. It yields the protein CASSQGSVPNTEAFF.

Written as DNA, the CDR3 is TGTGCCAGCAGCTCCCAGGGGGCGCATGAGACCCAGTACTTC. Translating gives CASSSQGAHETQYF. This rearrangement joins TRBV11-1 to TRBJ2-5; TRBD1 matches 8 bases. In germline, CDR1 is SGHAT, CDR2 FQDESV (reference sequence). V was clipped by 4 bases and J by 5 bases; unmatched bases: 6. The CDR3 contains 14 residues.

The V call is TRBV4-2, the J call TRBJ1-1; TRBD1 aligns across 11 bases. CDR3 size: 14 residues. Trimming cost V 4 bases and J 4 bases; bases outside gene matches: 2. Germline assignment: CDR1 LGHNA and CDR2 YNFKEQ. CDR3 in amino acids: CASSPDRGRTEAFF. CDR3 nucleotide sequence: TGTGCCAGCAGCCCGGACAGGGGGCGCACTGAAGCTTTCTTT.

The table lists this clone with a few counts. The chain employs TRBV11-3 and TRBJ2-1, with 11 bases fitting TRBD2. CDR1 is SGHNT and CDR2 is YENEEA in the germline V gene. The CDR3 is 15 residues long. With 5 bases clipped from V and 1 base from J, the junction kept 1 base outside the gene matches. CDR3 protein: CASSLAGGSYNEQFF. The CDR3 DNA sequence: TGTGCCAGCAGCCTAGCGGGGGGTTCCTACAATGAGCAGTTCTTC.

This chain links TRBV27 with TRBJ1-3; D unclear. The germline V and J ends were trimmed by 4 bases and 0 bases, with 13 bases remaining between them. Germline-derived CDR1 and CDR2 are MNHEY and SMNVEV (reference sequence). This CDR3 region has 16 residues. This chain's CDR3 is CASSSGPAFSGNTIYF. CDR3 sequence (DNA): TGTGCCAGCAGTTCCGGGCCGGCCTTCTCTGGAAACACCATATATTTT.

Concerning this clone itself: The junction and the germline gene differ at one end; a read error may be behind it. In nucleotides, the CDR3 is TGTGCTAGCAGCTTATCTCTCTCTAGTAGTGAGCAGTTCTTC. Amino acid sequence: CASSLSLSSSEQFF. The chain carries TRBV7-7 and TRBJ2-1; D uncertain. The CDR3 loop spans 14 amino acids. Germline values: CDR1 SSHAT, CDR2 FNYEAQ (reference sequence).